This section outlines one TCR beta chain sequence together with its context. Its antigen is as yet unknown. TCRdb's table, derived via immunoSEQ multiplex PCR, lists solely in-frame clones and lacks some. This table holds millions of clones, about 95% found once. CD45RO-negative, CCR7-positively selected cells formed the naive CD8 fraction, excluding terminally differentiated effector memory CD45RA+ cells. The sample comes from a study of shared clonotypes between healthy human individuals. V dropped 4 bases and J dropped 3 bases, with 21 bases sitting between them. CDR1 SGHTA and CDR2 FQGNSA come from the germline V gene. The CDR3 is made up of 18 amino acids. Points from the study as a whole: Clonotype sharing among donors was expected to depend on sequencing depth. What rarefaction showed was incomplete sorted-subset sequencing despite large depth.

V usage is TRBV7-2 and J usage is TRBJ2-2; possibly TRBD2 for D (6 bases). Specimen: naive CD8+ T cells sorted from blood. The receptor was derived from a man aged 18-30 years in good health. CDR3 sequence (DNA): TGTGCCAGCAGCTCGTGGGACTTATCCGCGGAGGACACCGGGGAGCTGTTTTTT. It encodes CASSSWDLSAEDTGELFF.